The 12 T cell receptor beta chains presented below share a single source sample, sequenced in a study of human T cells and chemical hapten exposure. The time point: patch test 2, 6 weeks after DPC sensitization. Sample treatment: therapeutic diphenylcyclopropenone sensitization with weekly scalp DPC. TCRdb ran MiXCR on the RACE reads and lists one entry per CDR3 protein. Among some 100,000 distinct CDR3 sequences listed, 9.3% were seen once. The source was whole blood, collected in connection with sensitization to the hapten diphenylcyclopropenone (DPC). Source of these receptors: a woman in her thirties or forties with alopecia areata. Some clones in this sample may be carry-over from other donors' samples.

This clonotype was seen more than once but under ten times. This sequence joins TRBV20-1 and TRBJ1-1; 12 nucleotides agree with TRBD1. Trimming cost V 1 base and J 4 bases; bases outside gene matches: 19. The CDR3 is 20 residues long. CDR1 DFQATT and CDR2 SNEGSKA come from the germline V gene (reference sequence). The CDR3 sequence: CSARGFRDRGQSTQGTEAFF. For the CDR3, the DNA is TGCAGTGCTAGAGGTTTCCGGGACAGGGGGCAAAGTACACAGGGCACTGAAGCTTTCTTT.

The chain has TRBV7-2 and TRBJ1-1, with TRBD1 matching over 7 bases. CDR1 and CDR2 (germline): SGHTA, FQGNSA. V was clipped by 5 bases and J by 4 bases; unmatched bases: 10. This CDR3 spans 15 amino acids. The CDR3 DNA is TGTGCCAGCAGCCCTCGACAGGGCTTGGGCACTGAAGCTTTCTTT. Translating gives CASSPRQGLGTEAFF.

V and J are TRBV27 and TRBJ2-5, with TRBD2 matching over 9 bases. The CDR3 consists of 14 residues. The V and J ends lost 10 bases and 8 bases, in that order; junction bases with no gene match: 14. CDR1 and CDR2 (germline): MNHEY, SMNVEV (reference sequence). Here the CDR3 reads CATSLLAGGETQYF. The DNA for the CDR3 is TGTGCCACTTCTCTGCTTGCGGGGGGGGAAACCCAGTACTTC.

This clonotype was recorded at least ten times. This chain joins TRBV2 and TRBJ1-5; 10 nucleotides align to TRBD1. Trimming took 6 bases from V and 7 from J; bases not matched to a gene: 3. The CDR3 is 13 amino acids. Germline loops: CDR1 SNHLY, CDR2 FYNNEI. CDR3 sequence reads: CASRAGQGQPQHF. The CDR3 DNA reads as TGTGCCAGCAGAGCGGGACAGGGGCAGCCCCAGCATTTT.

J is TRBJ1-1 and V is TRBV20-1; tentatively, D is TRBD1 (6 bases). Trimming stripped 6 bases from V and 1 base from J, with 15 bases between. There are 14 residues in the CDR3. Germline V gene data show CDR1 as DFQATT and CDR2 as SNEGSKA (reference sequence). The CDR3 protein is CSATFPGQNTEAFF. Here the CDR3 DNA reads TGCAGTGCAACCTTCCCGGGACAGAACACTGAAGCTTTCTTT.

The chain carries TRBV29-1 and TRBJ2-3; no clear D gene. V lost 3 bases to trimming and J lost 4 bases, with 8 bases between them. The germline V gene encodes CDR1 SQVTM and CDR2 ANQGSEA. This CDR3 has 12 residues. This CDR3 is CSVDWVPDTQYF. The CDR3 region has the DNA TGCAGCGTTGATTGGGTACCAGATACGCAGTATTTT.

This chain joins TRBV10-2 and TRBJ1-2, with 8 bases aligning to TRBD1. The J segment lost 5 bases and the V segment lost 4 bases, leaving 3 bases of the junction unmatched. Germline CDR1 WSHSY, CDR2 SAAADI. The CDR3 sequence is 13 residues long. CDR3 loop: CASSGQGTYGYTF. CDR3 nucleotides: TGCGCCAGCAGTGGACAGGGGACATATGGCTACACCTTC.

This clonotype appeared a few times. The rearrangement uses TRBV7-9 and TRBJ2-3, with no clear D. The germline V gene encodes CDR1 SEHNR and CDR2 FQNEAQ (reference sequence). Trimming removed 5 bases at V and 0 bases at J, with 12 bases between. The length of the CDR3 is 15 residues. DNA for the CDR3: TGTGCCAGCAGCCGAGAGGTTCTTAGCACAGATACGCAGTATTTT. As protein: CASSREVLSTDTQYF.

This clonotype has just a few counts. V is TRBV27 and J is TRBJ1-3; perhaps TRBD1 as D (5 bases). The CDR3 loop spans 14 amino acids. Germline V gives CDR1 MNHEY, CDR2 SMNVEV (reference sequence). V was pared by 3 bases and J by 4 bases, with 10 bases between. The CDR3 spells CASSLVGRGNTIYF. For the CDR3, the DNA is TGTGCCAGCAGTTTGGTGGGACGCGGAAACACCATATATTTT.

The chain links TRBV13 to TRBJ2-1; the match to TRBD2 covers 9 bases. CDR3 length equals 16 residues. From germline, CDR1 is PRHDT and CDR2 FYEKMQ (reference sequence). J lost 2 bases, V lost 3 bases, and 5 bases had no gene match. CDR3 in DNA: TGTGCCAGCAGCTTGTATGCGGGAGGGCCCTACAATGAGCAGTTCTTC. Its translation is CASSLYAGGPYNEQFF.

This clonotype came up many times. This chain uses TRBV28 with TRBJ1-1; 12 positions agree with TRBD1. After removal of 3 bases from V and 3 bases from J, the junction contained 2 bases not matched to a gene. The CDR3 consists of 15 residues. Germline CDR1 and CDR2: MDHEN and SYDVKM. The CDR3 bases are TGTGCCAGCAGTTTGGGGACAGGGGGCTACACTGAAGCTTTCTTT. Amino acids: CASSLGTGGYTEAFF.

This clonotype was counted ten times or more. The rearrangement links TRBV7-9 to TRBJ2-7; D gene uncertain. The CDR3 is made up of 13 amino acids. Trimming stripped 5 bases from V and 6 bases from J, with 14 bases between. Germline CDR1 and CDR2: SEHNR and FQNEAQ (reference sequence). DNA for the CDR3: TGTGCCAGCAGCCCCGTGCTAGAATTCGAGCAGTACTTC. Its translation is CASSPVLEFEQYF.